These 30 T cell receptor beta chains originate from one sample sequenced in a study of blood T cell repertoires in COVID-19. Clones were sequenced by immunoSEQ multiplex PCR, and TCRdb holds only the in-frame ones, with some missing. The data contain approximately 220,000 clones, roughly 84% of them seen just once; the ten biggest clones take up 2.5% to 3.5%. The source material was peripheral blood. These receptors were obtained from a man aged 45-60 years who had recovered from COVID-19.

CDR3 in amino acids: CATKTGTGNTIYF. In nucleotides, the CDR3 is TGTGCCACCAAGACAGGGACTGGAAACACCATATATTTT. This chain joins TRBV15 and TRBJ1-3; 7 bases map to TRBD1. The CDR3 has 13 amino acids. The germline V gene encodes CDR1 LNHNV and CDR2 YYDKDF (reference sequence). V lost 7 bases, J lost 2 bases, and 2 bases stayed unmatched.

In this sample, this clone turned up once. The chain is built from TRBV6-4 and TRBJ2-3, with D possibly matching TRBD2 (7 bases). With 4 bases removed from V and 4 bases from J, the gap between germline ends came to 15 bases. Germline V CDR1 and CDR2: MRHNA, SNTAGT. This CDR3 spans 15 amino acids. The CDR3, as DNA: TGTGCCAGCAGTGCTACCGGGGAGGGGGCAGATACGCAGTATTTT. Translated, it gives CASSATGEGADTQYF.

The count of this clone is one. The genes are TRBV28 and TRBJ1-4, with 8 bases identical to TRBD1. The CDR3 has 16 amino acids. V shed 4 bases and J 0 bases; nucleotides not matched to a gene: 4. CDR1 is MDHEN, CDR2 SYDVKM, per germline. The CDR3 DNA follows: TGTGCCAGCAGTTCGACAGGGGTTGCAACTAATGAAAAACTGTTTTTT. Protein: CASSSTGVATNEKLFF.

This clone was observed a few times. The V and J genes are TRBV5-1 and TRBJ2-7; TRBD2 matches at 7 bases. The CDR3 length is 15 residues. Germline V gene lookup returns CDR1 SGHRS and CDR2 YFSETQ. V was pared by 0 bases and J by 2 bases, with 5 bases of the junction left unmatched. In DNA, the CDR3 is TGCGCCAGCAGCTTGGATGAGGGAGGGACCTACGAGCAGTACTTC. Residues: CASSLDEGGTYEQYF.

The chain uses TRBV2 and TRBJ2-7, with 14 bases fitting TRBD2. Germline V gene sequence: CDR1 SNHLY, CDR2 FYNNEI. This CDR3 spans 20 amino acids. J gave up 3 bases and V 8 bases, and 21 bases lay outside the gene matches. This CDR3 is CASRFTSGTSGRKSLYEQYF. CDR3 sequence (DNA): TGTGCCAGCCGATTTACCTCCGGGACTAGCGGGAGAAAGTCCCTCTACGAGCAGTACTTC. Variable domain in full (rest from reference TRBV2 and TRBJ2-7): EPEVTQTPSHQVTQMGQEVILRCVPISNHLYFYWYRQILGQKVEFLVSFYNNEISEKSEIFDDQFSVERPDGSNFTLKIRSTKLEDSAMYFCASRFTSGTSGRKSLYEQYFGPGTRLTVT.

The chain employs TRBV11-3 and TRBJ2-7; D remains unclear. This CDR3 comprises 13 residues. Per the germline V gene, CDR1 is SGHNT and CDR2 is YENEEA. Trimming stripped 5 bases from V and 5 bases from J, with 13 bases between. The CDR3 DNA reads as TGTGCCAGCAGCCGCAGGCTGGTCGACGAGCAGTACTTC. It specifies CASSRRLVDEQYF.

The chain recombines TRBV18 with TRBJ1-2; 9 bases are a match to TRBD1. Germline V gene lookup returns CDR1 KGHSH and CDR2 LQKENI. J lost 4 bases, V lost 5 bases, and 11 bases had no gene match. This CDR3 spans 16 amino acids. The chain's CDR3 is CASSTTGQGGIYGYTF. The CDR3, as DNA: TGTGCCAGCTCAACGACGGGACAGGGAGGGATCTATGGCTACACCTTC.

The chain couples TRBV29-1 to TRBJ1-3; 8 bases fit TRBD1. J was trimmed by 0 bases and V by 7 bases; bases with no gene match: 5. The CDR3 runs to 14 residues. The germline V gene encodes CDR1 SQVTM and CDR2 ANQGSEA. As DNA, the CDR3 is TGCAGCGCATGGACAGGGAGCTCTGGAAACACCATATATTTT. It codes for CSAWTGSSGNTIYF.

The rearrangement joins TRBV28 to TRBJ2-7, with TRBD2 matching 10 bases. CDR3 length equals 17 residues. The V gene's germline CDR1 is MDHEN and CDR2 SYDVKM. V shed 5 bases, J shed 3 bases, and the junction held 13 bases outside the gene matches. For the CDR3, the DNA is TGTGCCAGCAGTCAATTACCCGATCTAGCGGGGGACTACGAGCAGTACTTC. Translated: CASSQLPDLAGDYEQYF. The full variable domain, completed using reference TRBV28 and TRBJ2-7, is DVKVTQSSRYLVKRTGEKVFLECVQDMDHENMFWYRQDPGLGLRLIYFSYDVKMKEKGDIPEGYSVSREKKERFSLILESASTNQTSMYLCASSQLPDLAGDYEQYFGPGTRLTVT.

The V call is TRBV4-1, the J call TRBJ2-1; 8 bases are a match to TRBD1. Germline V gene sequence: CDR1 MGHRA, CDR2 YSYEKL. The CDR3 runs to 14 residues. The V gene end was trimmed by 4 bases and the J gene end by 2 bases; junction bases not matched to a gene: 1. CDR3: CASSRDRTYNEQFF. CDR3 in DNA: TGCGCCAGCAGCCGGGACAGGACCTACAATGAGCAGTTCTTC.

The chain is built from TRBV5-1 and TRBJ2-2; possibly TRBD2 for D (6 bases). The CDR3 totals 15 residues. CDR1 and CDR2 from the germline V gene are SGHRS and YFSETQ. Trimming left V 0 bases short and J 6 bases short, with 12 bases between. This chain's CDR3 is CASSLGARGAGELFF. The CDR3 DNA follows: TGCGCCAGCAGCTTGGGGGCCCGCGGGGCCGGGGAGCTGTTTTTT.

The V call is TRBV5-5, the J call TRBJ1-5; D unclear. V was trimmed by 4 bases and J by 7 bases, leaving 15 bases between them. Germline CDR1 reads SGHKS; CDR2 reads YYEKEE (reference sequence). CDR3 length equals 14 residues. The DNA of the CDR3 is TGTGCCAGCAGCCGCGTCGACACCAAGCAGCCCCAGCATTTT. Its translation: CASSRVDTKQPQHF.

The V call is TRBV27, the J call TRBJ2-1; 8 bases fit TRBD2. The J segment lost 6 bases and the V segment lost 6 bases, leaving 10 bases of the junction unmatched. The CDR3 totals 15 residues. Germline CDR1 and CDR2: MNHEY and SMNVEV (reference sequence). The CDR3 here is CASRTYLAGSNEQFF. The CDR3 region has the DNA TGTGCCAGCAGGACGTATTTAGCGGGATCCAATGAGCAGTTCTTC.

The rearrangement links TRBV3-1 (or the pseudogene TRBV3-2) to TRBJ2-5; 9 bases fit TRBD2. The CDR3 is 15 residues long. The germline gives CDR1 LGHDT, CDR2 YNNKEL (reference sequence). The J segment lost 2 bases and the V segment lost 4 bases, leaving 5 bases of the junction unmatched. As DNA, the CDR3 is TGTGCCAGCAGCCTTCGAGCGGGAGGTCAAGAGACCCAGTACTTC. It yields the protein CASSLRAGGQETQYF.

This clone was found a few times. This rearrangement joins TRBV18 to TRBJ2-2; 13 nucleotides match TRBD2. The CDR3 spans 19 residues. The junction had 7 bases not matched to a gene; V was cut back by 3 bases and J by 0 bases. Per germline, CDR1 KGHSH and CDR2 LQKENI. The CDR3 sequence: CASSPSGLAGTANTGELFF. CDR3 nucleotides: TGTGCCAGCTCACCCTCGGGACTAGCGGGAACCGCGAACACCGGGGAGCTGTTTTTT. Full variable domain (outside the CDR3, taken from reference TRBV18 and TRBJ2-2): NAGVMQNPRHLVRRRGQEARLRCSPMKGHSHVYWYRQLPEEGLKFMVYLQKENIIDESGMPKERFSAEFPKEGPSILRIQQVVRGDSAAYFCASSPSGLAGTANTGELFFGEGSRLTVL.

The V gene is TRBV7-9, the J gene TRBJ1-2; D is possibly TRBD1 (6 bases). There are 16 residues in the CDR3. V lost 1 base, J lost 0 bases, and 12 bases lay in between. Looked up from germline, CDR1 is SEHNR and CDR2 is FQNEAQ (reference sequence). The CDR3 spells CASSLDARGANYGYTF. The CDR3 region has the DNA TGTGCCAGCAGCTTAGATGCCAGGGGAGCTAACTATGGCTACACCTTC.

CDR3 protein: CATSDPTSGRAYNEQFF. The CDR3, as DNA: TGTGCCACCAGTGACCCGACTAGCGGGAGGGCCTACAATGAGCAGTTCTTC. This sequence joins TRBV24-1 and TRBJ2-1; 14 nucleotides align to TRBD2. The CDR3 totals 17 residues. The V gene end was trimmed by 4 bases and the J gene end by 2 bases; junction bases not matched to a gene: 3. Germline lookup yields CDR1 KGHDR and CDR2 SFDVKD.

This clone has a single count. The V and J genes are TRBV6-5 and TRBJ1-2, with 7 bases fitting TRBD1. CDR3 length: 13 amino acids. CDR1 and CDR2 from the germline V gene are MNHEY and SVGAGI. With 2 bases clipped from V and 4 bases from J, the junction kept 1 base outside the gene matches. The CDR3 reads CASSYGQVYGYTF. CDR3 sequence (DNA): TGTGCCAGCAGTTACGGACAGGTCTATGGCTACACCTTC.

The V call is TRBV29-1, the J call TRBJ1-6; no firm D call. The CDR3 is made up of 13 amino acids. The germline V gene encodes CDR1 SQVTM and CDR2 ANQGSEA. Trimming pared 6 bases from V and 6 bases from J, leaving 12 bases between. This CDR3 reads CSVKKDTNSPLHF. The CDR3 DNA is TGCAGCGTCAAGAAAGACACTAATTCACCCCTCCACTTT.

The CDR3 region is CASSHPVRTGESGELFF. CDR3 nucleotides: TGCGCCAGCAGCCACCCCGTTAGGACAGGGGAATCCGGGGAGCTGTTTTTT. The gene calls are TRBV4-1 and TRBJ2-2; 9 nucleotides match TRBD1. The germline CDR1 and CDR2 sequences are MGHRA and YSYEKL. There are 17 residues in the CDR3. After removal of 3 bases from V and 6 bases from J, the junction contained 11 bases not matched to a gene.

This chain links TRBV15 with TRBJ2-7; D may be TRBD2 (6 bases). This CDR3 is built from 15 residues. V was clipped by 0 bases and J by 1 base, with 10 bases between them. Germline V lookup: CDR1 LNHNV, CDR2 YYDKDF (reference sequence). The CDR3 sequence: CATSRDVGGSYEQYF. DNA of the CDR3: TGTGCCACCAGCAGAGATGTGGGGGGTTCCTACGAGCAGTACTTC.

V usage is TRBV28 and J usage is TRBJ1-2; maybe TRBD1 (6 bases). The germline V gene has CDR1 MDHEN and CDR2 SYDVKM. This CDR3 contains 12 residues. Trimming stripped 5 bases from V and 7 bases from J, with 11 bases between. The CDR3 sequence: CASSVTGLGYTF. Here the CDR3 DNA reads TGTGCCAGCAGTGTAACAGGGCTTGGCTACACCTTC.

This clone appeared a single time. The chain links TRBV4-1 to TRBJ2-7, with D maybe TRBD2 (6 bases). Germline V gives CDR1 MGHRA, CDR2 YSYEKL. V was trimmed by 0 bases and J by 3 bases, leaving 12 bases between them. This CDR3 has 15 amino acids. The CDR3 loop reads CASSQEFSGHYEQYF. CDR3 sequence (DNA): TGCGCCAGCAGCCAAGAGTTTAGCGGACACTACGAGCAGTACTTC.

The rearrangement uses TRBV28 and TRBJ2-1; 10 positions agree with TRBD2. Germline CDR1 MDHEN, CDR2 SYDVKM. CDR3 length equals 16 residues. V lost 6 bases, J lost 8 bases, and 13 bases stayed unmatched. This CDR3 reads CASRAPQAGGPHEQFF. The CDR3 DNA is TGTGCCAGCAGAGCCCCCCAAGCGGGAGGGCCCCATGAGCAGTTCTTC.

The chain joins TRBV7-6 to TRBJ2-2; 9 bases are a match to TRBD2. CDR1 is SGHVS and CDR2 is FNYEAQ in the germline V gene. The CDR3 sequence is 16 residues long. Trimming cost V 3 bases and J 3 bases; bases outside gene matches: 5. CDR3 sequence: CASSLTSGFYTGELFF. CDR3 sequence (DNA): TGTGCCAGCAGCTTGACTAGCGGCTTTTACACCGGGGAGCTGTTTTTT.

For the CDR3, the DNA is TGCGCCAGCAGCTTGGGGTCAGGGGGCCGGGAGACCCAGTACTTC. Its translation: CASSLGSGGRETQYF. The gene calls are TRBV5-1 and TRBJ2-5; 8 nucleotides line up with TRBD1. The CDR3 extends over 15 amino acids. V lost 0 bases to trimming and J lost 5 bases; unmatched junction nucleotides: 6. Germline CDR1 reads SGHRS; CDR2 reads YFSETQ.

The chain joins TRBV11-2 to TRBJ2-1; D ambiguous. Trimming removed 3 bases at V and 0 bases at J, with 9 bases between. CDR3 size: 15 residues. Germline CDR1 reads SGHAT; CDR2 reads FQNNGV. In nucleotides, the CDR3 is TGTGCCAGCAGCTTCTCTCCCAGCTCCTACAATGAGCAGTTCTTC. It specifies CASSFSPSSYNEQFF.

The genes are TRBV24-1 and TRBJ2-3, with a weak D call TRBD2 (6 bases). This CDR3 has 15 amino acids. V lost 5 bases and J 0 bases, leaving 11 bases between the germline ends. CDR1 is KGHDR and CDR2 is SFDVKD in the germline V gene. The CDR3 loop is CATSVRGISTDTQYF. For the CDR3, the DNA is TGTGCCACCAGTGTACGCGGGATAAGCACAGATACGCAGTATTTT.

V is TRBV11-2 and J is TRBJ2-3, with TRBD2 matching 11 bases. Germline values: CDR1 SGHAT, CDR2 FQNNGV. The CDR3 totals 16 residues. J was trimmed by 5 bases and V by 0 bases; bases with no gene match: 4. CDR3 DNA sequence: TGTGCCAGCAGCTTAGATCTGCTAGCGGGAGGAGATACGCAGTATTTT. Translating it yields CASSLDLLAGGDTQYF. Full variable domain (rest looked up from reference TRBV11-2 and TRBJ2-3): EAGVAQSPRYKIIEKRQSVAFWCNPISGHATLYWYQQILGQGPKLLIQFQNNGVVDDSQLPKDRFSAERLKGVDSTLKIQPAKLEDSAVYLCASSLDLLAGGDTQYFGPGTRLTVL.

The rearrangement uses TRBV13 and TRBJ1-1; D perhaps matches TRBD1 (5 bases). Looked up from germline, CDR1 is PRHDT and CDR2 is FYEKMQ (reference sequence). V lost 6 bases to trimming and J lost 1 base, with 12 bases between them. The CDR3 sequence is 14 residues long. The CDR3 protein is CASSFDRANTEAFF. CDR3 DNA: TGTGCCAGCAGTTTTGACAGAGCGAACACTGAAGCTTTCTTT.